A single sample is the source of the 16 T cell receptor beta chains below, sequenced in a study of blood T cells in healthy people across ages. Alongside a J-beta primer mix, a sample-barcoded 5' primer served in a second PCR lasting about 7 to 11 cycles. TCRdb re-called the 5' RACE reads through MiXCR, storing one row per CDR3 protein. In the table there are more than 450,000 distinct CDR3 sequences, about a quarter of which are singletons. This sample also belongs to another study, concerning T cells of mothers and their children.

The sample was blood. These TCRs come from a boy aged 2 to 10 in good health.

The chain employs TRBV12-3 or TRBV12-4 and TRBJ2-5, with a tentative D call TRBD2 (5 bases). The CDR3 extends over 14 amino acids. The V end lost 3 bases, the J end lost 1 base, and 9 bases lay between the germline ends. The CDR3 sequence is CASSFPEAQETQYF. The CDR3 nucleotides read TGTGCCAGCAGTTTTCCGGAGGCCCAAGAGACCCAGTACTTC.

This clonotype was seen a few times. The chain combines TRBV29-1 with TRBJ1-2; D gene ambiguous. From germline, CDR1 is SQVTM and CDR2 ANQGSEA. The V and J ends lost 7 bases and 4 bases respectively, with 10 bases between them. This CDR3 contains 11 residues. CDR3 nucleotides: TGCAGCGCCCCGGGCGTCTATGGCTACACCTTC. It is translated as CSAPGVYGYTF.

J is TRBJ2-1 and V is TRBV7-2, with D possibly matching TRBD1 (6 bases). The CDR3 contains 14 residues. The germline V and J ends were trimmed by 4 bases and 3 bases, with 10 bases remaining between them. From germline, CDR1 is SGHTA and CDR2 FQGNSA. Here the CDR3 DNA reads TGTGCCAGCAGCTCCCGACAGGTCTACAATGAGCAGTTCTTC. Amino acids: CASSSRQVYNEQFF.

The rearrangement joins TRBV7-7 to TRBJ1-4; 9 bases are shared with TRBD1. This CDR3 is built from 15 residues. V was clipped by 5 bases and J by 4 bases; unmatched bases: 5. The germline CDR1 and CDR2 sequences are SSHAT and FNYEAQ (reference sequence). The CDR3 region is CASSPGTGSNEKLFF. CDR3 nucleotides: TGTGCCAGCAGCCCCGGGACAGGGAGTAATGAAAAACTGTTTTTT.

This clonotype was counted only a few times. The chain carries TRBV5-4 and TRBJ2-5; tentative D call: TRBD2 (6 bases). Germline V gives CDR1 SGHNT, CDR2 YYREEE (reference sequence). Trimming cost V 1 base and J 5 bases, with 15 bases left between them. The CDR3 covers 15 residues. The CDR3 region has the DNA TGTGCCAGCAGCTTGCAATCCGGGACTGGGGAGACCCAGTACTTC. This sequence encodes CASSLQSGTGETQYF.

This clonotype was counted between two and nine times. The rearrangement joins TRBV5-1 to TRBJ1-3; perhaps TRBD1 as D (6 bases). The CDR3 length is 13 residues. Germline CDR1 SGHRS, CDR2 YFSETQ. The V gene lost 4 bases and the J gene lost 3 bases, with 8 bases spanning the gap. The CDR3 here is CASSGRGGNTIYF. The DNA of the CDR3 is TGCGCCAGCAGCGGCAGGGGTGGAAACACCATATATTTT.

This clonotype was detected a few times. CDR3 nucleotide sequence: TGTGCCAGCGGCAGAAATTTAAATGAGCAGTTCTTC. Its protein is CASGRNLNEQFF. This chain joins TRBV27 and TRBJ2-7, with D unresolved. Judging by the DNA end, TRBJ2-1 fits better; the J call may be wrong. The germline V gene has CDR1 MNHEY and CDR2 SMNVEV (reference sequence). The CDR3 sequence is 12 residues long.

This rearrangement joins TRBV5-1 to TRBJ2-5, with D possibly TRBD1 on 7 matching bases. This CDR3 is 16 amino acids long. Germline CDR1 SGHRS, CDR2 YFSETQ. V was clipped by 0 bases and J by 1 base, with 13 bases between them. CDR3 sequence reads: CASSLAGGQTQETQYF. CDR3 nucleotides: TGCGCCAGCAGCTTGGCCGGGGGACAGACCCAAGAGACCCAGTACTTC. Full variable domain (outside the CDR3, taken from reference TRBV5-1 and TRBJ2-5): KAGVTQTPRYLIKTRGQQVTLSCSPISGHRSVSWYQQTPGQGLQFLFEYFSETQRNKGNFPGRFSGRQFSNSRSEMNVSTLELGDSALYLCASSLAGGQTQETQYFGPGTRLLVL.

This clonotype was seen only a few times. This chain connects TRBV7-6 to TRBJ1-1; 9 bases line up with TRBD1. The CDR3 covers 14 residues. CDR1 is SGHVS and CDR2 is FNYEAQ in the germline V gene. J was trimmed by 6 bases and V by 5 bases; bases with no gene match: 7. The CDR3 sequence: CASSGYRGPPEAFF. The CDR3 region has the DNA TGTGCCAGCAGCGGATACAGGGGGCCCCCTGAAGCTTTCTTT.

This clonotype was detected only a few times. One junction end disagrees with the germline gene, perhaps due to a read error. The V and J genes are TRBV20-1 and TRBJ1-6; 7 bases align to TRBD1. CDR3 length equals 15 residues. Germline CDR1 reads DFQATT; CDR2 reads SNEGSKA (reference sequence). The CDR3 protein is CSASGTGTVNSPLHF. The DNA of the CDR3 is TGCAGCGCTAGTGGTACCGGGACAGTGAATTCACCCCTCCACTTT.

This clonotype has ten or more counts. The chain couples TRBV29-1 to TRBJ1-1; TRBD1 matches 7 bases. Germline CDR1 SQVTM, CDR2 ANQGSEA. After removal of 6 bases from V and 5 bases from J, the junction contained 6 bases not matched to a gene. CDR3 size: 12 residues. Here the CDR3 reads CSVGTEGTEAFF. DNA for the CDR3: TGCAGCGTCGGGACAGAGGGGACTGAAGCTTTCTTT.

CDR3: CASEDRDRNTIYF. The CDR3 region has the DNA TGTGCCAGCGAAGACAGAGATAGAAACACCATATATTTT. The chain joins TRBV13 to TRBJ1-3, with a weak D call TRBD1 (5 bases). Germline V gives CDR1 PRHDT, CDR2 FYEKMQ (reference sequence). Trimming cost V 8 bases and J 5 bases, with 13 bases left between them. The CDR3 is 13 residues long.

The chain carries TRBV29-1 and TRBJ2-1; D gene ambiguous. Germline loops: CDR1 SQVTM, CDR2 ANQGSEA. CDR3 length: 12 amino acids. Trimming took 1 base from V and 7 from J, leaving 8 bases between them. The CDR3 sequence: CSVEGRGNEQFF. The CDR3 coding sequence is TGCAGCGTTGAAGGTCGAGGAAATGAGCAGTTCTTC.

This clonotype showed up just a few times. V usage is TRBV20-1 and J usage is TRBJ1-1; no reliable D call. The germline V and J ends were trimmed by 2 bases and 5 bases, with 6 bases remaining between them. The germline V gene encodes CDR1 DFQATT and CDR2 SNEGSKA (reference sequence). This CDR3 has 11 amino acids. The DNA for the CDR3 is TGCAGTGCTAGAAGGGTAACTGAAGCTTTCTTT. Translating gives CSARRVTEAFF.

V gene TRBV27 combines with J gene TRBJ2-5; D tentatively reads TRBD1 or TRBD2 (5 bases each). The last part of the DNA fits TRBJ2-1 better; the J call may be wrong. The CDR3 has 15 residues. CDR1 MNHEY and CDR2 SMNVEV come from the germline V gene (reference sequence). CDR3 sequence reads: CASSFLRDGDNEQFF. For the CDR3, the DNA is TGTGCCAGCAGTTTCCTCCGGGACGGAGACAATGAGCAGTTCTTC.

The chain recombines TRBV5-1 with TRBJ1-1; 7 nucleotides align to TRBD1. Per germline, CDR1 SGHRS and CDR2 YFSETQ. The CDR3 is 15 amino acids. Trimming at V came to 4 bases and at J to 1 base, leaving 7 bases not matched to a gene. As DNA, the CDR3 is TGCGCCAGCAGCCTACAGACAGGGCGGAACACTGAAGCTTTCTTT. It translates to CASSLQTGRNTEAFF.